The T cell receptor beta chain described here comes from a study of cytomegalovirus exposure and HLA in healthy donors. Study-wide context: Ancestry clustering placed about four fifths of roughly 410 genotyped donors in the Caucasian-associated cluster.

The primer mix had 60 Vbeta and 13 Jbeta primers. Measured with immunoSEQ multiplex PCR; TCRdb has only the in-frame clones, and not every one. The sample table includes 200,000 to 250,000 clones. As to this clone: Its antigen is currently unknown.

Broader study findings: The study recorded 150 to 200 TCR beta chains that were cytomegalovirus-associated.

This CDR3 is 15 amino acids long. V gave up 7 bases and J gave up 2 bases; unmatched junction bases: 7. The germline CDR1 and CDR2 sequences are LNHDA and SQIVND (reference sequence). The material sequenced was PBMCs. This TCR came from a girl aged 2-15 years in good health and CMV-seropositive. The chain is built from TRBV19 and TRBJ1-5; 8 bases align to TRBD1. CDR3 DNA sequence: TGTGCCAGTAAAACGACAGGGGAAGGCAATCAGCCCCAGCATTTT. It codes for CASKTTGEGNQPQHF.